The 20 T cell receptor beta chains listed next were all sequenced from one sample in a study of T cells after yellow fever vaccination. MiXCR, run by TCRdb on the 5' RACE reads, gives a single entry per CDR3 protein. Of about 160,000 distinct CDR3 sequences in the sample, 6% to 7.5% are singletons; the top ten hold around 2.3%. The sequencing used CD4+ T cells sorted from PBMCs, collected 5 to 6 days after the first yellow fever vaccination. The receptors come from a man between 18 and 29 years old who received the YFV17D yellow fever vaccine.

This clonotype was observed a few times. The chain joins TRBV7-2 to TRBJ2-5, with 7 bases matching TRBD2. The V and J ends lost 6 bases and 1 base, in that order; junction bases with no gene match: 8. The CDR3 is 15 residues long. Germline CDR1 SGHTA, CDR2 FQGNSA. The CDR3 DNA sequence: TGTGCCAGCAGACGGGACTACGAACGCCAAGAGACCCAGTACTTC. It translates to CASRRDYERQETQYF.

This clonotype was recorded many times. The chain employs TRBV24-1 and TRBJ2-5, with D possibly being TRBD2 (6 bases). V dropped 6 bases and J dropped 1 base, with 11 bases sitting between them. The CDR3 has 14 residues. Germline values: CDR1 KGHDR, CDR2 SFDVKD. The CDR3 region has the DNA TGTGCCACCAGTAAGACCGGGGGCCAAGAGACCCAGTACTTC. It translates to CATSKTGGQETQYF.

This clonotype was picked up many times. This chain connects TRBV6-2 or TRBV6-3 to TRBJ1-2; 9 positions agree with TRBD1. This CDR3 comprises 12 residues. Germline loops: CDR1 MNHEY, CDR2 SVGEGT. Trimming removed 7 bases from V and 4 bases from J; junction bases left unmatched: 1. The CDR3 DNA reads TGTGCCAGCAAGGGACAGGGCTATGGCTACACCTTC. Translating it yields CASKGQGYGYTF.

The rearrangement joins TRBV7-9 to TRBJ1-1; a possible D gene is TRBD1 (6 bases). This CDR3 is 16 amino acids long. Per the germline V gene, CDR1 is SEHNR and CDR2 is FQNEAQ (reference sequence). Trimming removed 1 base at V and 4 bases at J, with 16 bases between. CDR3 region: CASSLGSGGTGTEAFF. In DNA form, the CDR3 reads TGTGCCAGCAGCTTAGGGTCGGGGGGCACTGGCACTGAAGCTTTCTTT.

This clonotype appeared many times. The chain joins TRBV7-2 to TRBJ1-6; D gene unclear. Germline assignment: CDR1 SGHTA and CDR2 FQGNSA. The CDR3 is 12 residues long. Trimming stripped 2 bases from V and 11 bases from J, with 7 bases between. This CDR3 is CASSLKNAPLHF. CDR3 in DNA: TGTGCCAGCAGCTTAAAGAACGCACCCCTCCACTTT.

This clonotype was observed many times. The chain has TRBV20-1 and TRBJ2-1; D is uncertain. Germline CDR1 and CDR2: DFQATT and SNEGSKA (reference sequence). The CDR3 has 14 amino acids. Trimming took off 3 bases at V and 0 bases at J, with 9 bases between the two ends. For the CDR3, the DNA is TGCAGTGCTAGGAGCACGAGCTCCTACAATGAGCAGTTCTTC. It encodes CSARSTSSYNEQFF.

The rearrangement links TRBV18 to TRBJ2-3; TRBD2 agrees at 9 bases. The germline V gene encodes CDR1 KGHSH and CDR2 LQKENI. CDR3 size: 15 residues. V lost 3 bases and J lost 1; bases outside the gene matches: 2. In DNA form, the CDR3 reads TGTGCCAGCTCACCGTCTAGCGGGGGCACAGATACGCAGTATTTT. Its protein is CASSPSSGGTDTQYF. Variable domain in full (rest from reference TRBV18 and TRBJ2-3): NAGVMQNPRHLVRRRGQEARLRCSPMKGHSHVYWYRQLPEEGLKFMVYLQKENIIDESGMPKERFSAEFPKEGPSILRIQQVVRGDSAAYFCASSPSSGGTDTQYFGPGTRLTVL.

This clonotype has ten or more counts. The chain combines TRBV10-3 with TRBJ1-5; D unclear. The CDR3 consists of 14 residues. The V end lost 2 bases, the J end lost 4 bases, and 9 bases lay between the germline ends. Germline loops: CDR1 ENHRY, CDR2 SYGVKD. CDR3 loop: CAISEGRRNQPQHF. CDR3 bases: TGTGCCATCAGTGAGGGCCGGCGAAATCAGCCCCAGCATTTT.

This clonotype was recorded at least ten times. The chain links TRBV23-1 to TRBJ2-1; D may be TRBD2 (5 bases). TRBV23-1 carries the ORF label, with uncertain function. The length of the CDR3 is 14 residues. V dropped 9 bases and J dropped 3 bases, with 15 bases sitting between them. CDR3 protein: CARVGRALYNEQFF. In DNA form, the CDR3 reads TGCGCCAGGGTAGGGCGGGCGCTCTACAATGAGCAGTTCTTC.

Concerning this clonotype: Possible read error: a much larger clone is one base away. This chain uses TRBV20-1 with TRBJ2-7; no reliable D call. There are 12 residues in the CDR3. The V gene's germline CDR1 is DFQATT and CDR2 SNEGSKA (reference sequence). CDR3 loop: CSDRPSSYEQYF. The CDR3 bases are TGCAGTGATAGACCAAGCTCCTACGAGCAGTACTTC.

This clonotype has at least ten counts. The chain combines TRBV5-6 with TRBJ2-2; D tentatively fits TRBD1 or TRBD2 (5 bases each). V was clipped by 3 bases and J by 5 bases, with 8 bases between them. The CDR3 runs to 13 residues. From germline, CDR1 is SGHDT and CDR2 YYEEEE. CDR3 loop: CASSWDVTGELFF. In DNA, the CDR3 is TGTGCCAGCAGCTGGGACGTAACCGGGGAGCTGTTTTTT.

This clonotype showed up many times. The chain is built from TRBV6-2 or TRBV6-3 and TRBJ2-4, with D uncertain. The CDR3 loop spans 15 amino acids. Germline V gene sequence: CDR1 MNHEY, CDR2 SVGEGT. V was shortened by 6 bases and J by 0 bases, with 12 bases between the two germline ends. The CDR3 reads CASSPDPSAKNIQYF. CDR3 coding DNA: TGTGCCAGCAGCCCTGACCCCTCAGCCAAAAACATTCAGTACTTC.

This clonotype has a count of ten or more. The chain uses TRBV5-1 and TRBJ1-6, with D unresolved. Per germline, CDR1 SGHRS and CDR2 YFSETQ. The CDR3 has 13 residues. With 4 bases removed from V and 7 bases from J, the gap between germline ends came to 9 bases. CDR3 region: CASSRAENSPLHF. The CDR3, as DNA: TGCGCCAGCAGCAGGGCTGAGAATTCACCCCTCCACTTT.

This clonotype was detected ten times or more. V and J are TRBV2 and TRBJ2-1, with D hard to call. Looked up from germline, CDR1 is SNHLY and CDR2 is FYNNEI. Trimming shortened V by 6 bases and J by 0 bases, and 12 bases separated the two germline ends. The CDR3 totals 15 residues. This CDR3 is CASRGGFLSYNEQFF. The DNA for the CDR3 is TGTGCCAGCAGGGGTGGGTTCCTCTCCTACAATGAGCAGTTCTTC.

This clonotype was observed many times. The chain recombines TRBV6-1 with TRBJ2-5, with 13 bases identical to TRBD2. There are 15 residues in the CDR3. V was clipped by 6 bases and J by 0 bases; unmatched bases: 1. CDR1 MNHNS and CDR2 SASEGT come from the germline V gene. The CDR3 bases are TGTGCCAGCAGGACTAGCGGGGGGAACCAAGAGACCCAGTACTTC. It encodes CASRTSGGNQETQYF.

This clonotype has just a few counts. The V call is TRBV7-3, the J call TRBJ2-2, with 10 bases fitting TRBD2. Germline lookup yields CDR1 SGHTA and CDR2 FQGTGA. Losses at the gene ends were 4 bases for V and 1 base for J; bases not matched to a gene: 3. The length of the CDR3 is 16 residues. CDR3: CASSSTSGLNTGELFF. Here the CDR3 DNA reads TGTGCCAGCAGCTCGACTAGCGGGCTGAACACCGGGGAGCTGTTTTTT.

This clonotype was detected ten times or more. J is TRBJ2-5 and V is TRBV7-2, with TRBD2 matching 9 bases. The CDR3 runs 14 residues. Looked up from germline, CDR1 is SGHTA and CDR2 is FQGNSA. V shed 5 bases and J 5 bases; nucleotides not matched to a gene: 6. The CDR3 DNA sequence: TGTGCCAGCAGCCGCGGGGGGGCAAGGGAGACCCAGTACTTC. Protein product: CASSRGGARETQYF. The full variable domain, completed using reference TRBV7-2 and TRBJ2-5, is GAGVSQSPSNKVTEKGKDVELRCDPISGHTALYWYRQSLGQGLEFLIYFQGNSAPDKSGLPSDRFSAERTGGSVSTLTIQRTQQEDSAVYLCASSRGGARETQYFGPGTRLLVL.

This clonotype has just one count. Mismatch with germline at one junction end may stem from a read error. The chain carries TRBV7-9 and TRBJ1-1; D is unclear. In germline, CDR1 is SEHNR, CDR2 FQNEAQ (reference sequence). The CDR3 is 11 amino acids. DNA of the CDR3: TGTTCCAGCCTTTTGAACACTGAAGCTTTCTTT. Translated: CSSLLNTEAFF.

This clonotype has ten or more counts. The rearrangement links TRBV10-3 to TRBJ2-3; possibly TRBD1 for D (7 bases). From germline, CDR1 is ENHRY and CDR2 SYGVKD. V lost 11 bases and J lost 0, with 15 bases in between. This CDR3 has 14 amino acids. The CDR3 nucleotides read TGTGCCTCAGGGGGGATAACTAGCACAGATACGCAGTATTTT. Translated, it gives CASGGITSTDTQYF.

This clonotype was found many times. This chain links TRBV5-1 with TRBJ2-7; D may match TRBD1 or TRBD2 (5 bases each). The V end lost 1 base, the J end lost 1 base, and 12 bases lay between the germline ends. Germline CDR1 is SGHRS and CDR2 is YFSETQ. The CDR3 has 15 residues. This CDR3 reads CASSLQPGGSYEQYV. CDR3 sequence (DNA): TGCGCCAGCAGCTTGCAGCCTGGGGGTTCCTACGAGCAGTACGTC.